A selection of T cell receptor beta chains follows, all from one sample in a study of beta chain features in type 1 diabetes. Measured with immunoSEQ multiplex PCR; TCRdb has only the in-frame clones, and not every one. The sample contains over 300,000 clones, around 8% of which appear only once. Sequenced material: central memory CD4+ T cells from blood. Every receptor here comes from a woman in her late teens or twenties in good health. Both conserved end residues are part of each CDR3. D genes are given only for firm matches. Only part of the rows carry a size: once, few, many, or a class if the clone is expanded.

j_gene	v_gene	d_gene	abundance	CDR3nt	CDR3aa
TRBJ2-5	TRBV5-1	TRBD2	few	TGCGCCAGCAGCTTGGGACTAGCGGGACCCCAAGAGACCCAGTACTTC	CASSLGLAGPQETQYF
TRBJ2-4	TRBV7-2	NA	few	TGTGCCAGCAGCCCGTCCCGGGACATTCAGTACTTC	CASSPSRDIQYF
TRBJ1-2	TRBV5-6	NA	NA	TGTGCCAGCAGCTGGGGACTGGAAAACTATGGCTACACCTTC	CASSWGLENYGYTF
TRBJ2-5	TRBV5-1	NA	few	TGCGCCAGCAGCTTGGCCATCAGTCAAGAGACCCAGTACTTC	CASSLAISQETQYF
TRBJ2-4	TRBV5-4	NA	NA	TGTGCCAGCAGCTTAGGTGGGTCGGCCAAAAACATTCAGTACTTC	CASSLGGSAKNIQYF
TRBJ1-1	TRBV29-1	TRBD1	few	TGCAGCGGGGGACAGGGGAACACTGAAGCTTTCTTT	CSGGQGNTEAFF
TRBJ2-3	TRBV4-3	TRBD2	NA	TGCGCCAGCAGCCAAGGTTCTGGGAGGGGTAGGACAGATACGCAGTATTTT	CASSQGSGRGRTDTQYF
TRBJ2-5	TRBV4-1	TRBD2	few	TGCGCCAGCAGCCAAGATGAAGCTTCTAGCGGGGCCTTGGAGACCCAGTACTTC	CASSQDEASSGALETQYF
TRBJ2-1	TRBV11-2	TRBD2	few	TGTGCCAGCAGCTCTAAAGCGGGAGGATTGAGTGAGCAGTTCTTC	CASSSKAGGLSEQFF
TRBJ1-2	TRBV29-1	NA	few	TGCAGCGTTGAAGATCCCGGGACAATCGGCTACACCTTC	CSVEDPGTIGYTF